This record concerns one T cell receptor beta chain sequence. The specificity of this receptor is unknown. Base qualities are not recorded, but no much larger clone differs from it by a single base. This sample was included in a study of T cell changes during pregnancy in multiple sclerosis (dated by TCRdb to about 2019). Regarding the study in general: The study examined how the T cell repertoire changed over the course of pregnancy in women with multiple sclerosis.

Libraries came from the immunoSEQ multiplex PCR assay. Entries here come from immuneACCESS through TCRdb and include only in-frame sequences with V and J called. Some clones fail to appear in such tables; in the studies checked, an unresolved V gene covers under half of the shortfall, and the cause of the remainder is unknown. Across this sample there are about 20,000 clones, with over 65% seen only once. Jointly, the top ten make up over 9% of the sample. The germline V gene (reference sequence) provides CDR1 PRHDT and CDR2 FYEKMQ. V and J are trimmed by 5 bases and 4 bases, and the gene matches miss 3 bases of the junction. The CDR3, cysteine through phenylalanine, is 13 amino acids long. Only CDR3 DNA is held: 39 bases, read in frame from base 1.

The chain couples TRBV13 to TRBJ2-5; TRBD1 aligns with 8 central bases. The sample consisted of CD8+ T cells from peripheral blood mononuclear cells, taken after pregnancy. The source is a female donor with multiple sclerosis, enrolled in a pregnancy study. The bases are TGTGCCAGCAGCCCCGACAGGGGAGAGACCCAGTACTTC. Translated, it reads CASSPDRGETQYF.